These T cell receptor beta chains were read from a single sample in a study of OX40 agonist ivuxolimab in advanced cancers. Sequencing used immunoSEQ multiplex PCR; TCRdb keeps in-frame clones, though not all of them. Of roughly 80,000 clones in the sample, around 81% were seen once. Sequences were derived from CD4+ or CD8+ T cells sorted from blood, sampled in a trial of the OX40 agonist ivuxolimab. The receptors stem from an adult with an advanced solid tumor such as melanoma, head and neck, liver or kidney cancer. Both conserved end residues are part of each CDR3. The D gene is left open where the match is weak. Size tells how often a clone was seen (once, few, many) or the class of an expanded clone, and some rows leave it out.

NA	TRBV7-8	NA	TRBJ2-5	CASSPSTGEGETQYF	TGTGCCAGCAGCCCCTCGACAGGGGAGGGGGAGACCCAGTACTTC
NA	TRBV27	TRBD1	TRBJ1-5	CASSSRTGPGNQPQHF	TGTGCCAGCAGTTCCCGGACAGGGCCTGGCAATCAGCCCCAGCATTTT
NA	TRBV6-4	NA	TRBJ2-2	CASRGLNTGELFF	TGTGCCAGCAGGGGGTTGAATACCGGGGAGCTGTTTTTT
NA	TRBV19	TRBD1	TRBJ2-1	CASSTDRGASYNEQFF	TGTGCCAGTAGTACCGACAGGGGCGCCTCCTACAATGAGCAGTTCTTC
NA	TRBV2	NA	TRBJ1-2	CASRTGGGAYGYTF	TGTGCCAGCCGGACCGGGGGGGGCGCTTATGGCTACACCTTC
NA	TRBV5-4	TRBD1	TRBJ2-7	CASSRDSRYEQYF	TGTGCCAGCAGCCGGGACAGTCGCTACGAGCAGTACTTC
NA	TRBV4-3	NA	TRBJ2-7	CASSQGLGVYEQYF	TGCGCCAGCAGCCAAGGGCTGGGAGTTTACGAGCAGTACTTC
NA	TRBV5-8	NA	TRBJ1-4	CASSWAEGTNEKLFF	TGTGCCAGCAGCTGGGCAGAAGGAACTAATGAAAAACTGTTTTTT
NA	TRBV11-2	NA	TRBJ2-5	CASSLDQVATTGRFGTQYF	TGTGCCAGCAGCTTAGATCAGGTTGCTACAACAGGGCGATTTGGGACCCAGTACTTC
NA	TRBV19	TRBD1	TRBJ2-3	CASSPKLPGQTTDTQYF	TGTGCCAGTAGCCCGAAGCTCCCGGGACAGACCACAGATACGCAGTATTTT
NA	TRBV19	NA	TRBJ1-4	CASSPRQATNEKLFF	TGTGCCAGTAGTCCCCGACAGGCAACTAATGAAAAACTGTTTTTT
NA	TRBV19	NA	TRBJ2-4	CASTAQGAKNIQYF	TGTGCCAGTACCGCACAAGGAGCCAAAAACATTCAGTACTTC
once	TRBV28	NA	TRBJ2-5	CASSLWSLKTQETQYF	TGTGCCAGCAGTTTGTGGTCACTAAAAACCCAAGAGACCCAGTACTTC
NA	TRBV25-1	NA	TRBJ1-4	CASSGGSLNEKLFF	TGTGCCAGCAGTGGGGGGTCCCTTAATGAAAAACTGTTTTTT
NA	TRBV27	TRBD1	TRBJ2-5	CASSPTGEETQYF	TGTGCCAGCAGTCCGACAGGGGAGGAGACCCAGTACTTC
NA	TRBV4-2	TRBD2	TRBJ2-5	CASSQDAGGGTQYF	TGTGCCAGCAGCCAAGATGCGGGCGGGGGGACCCAGTACTTC
once	TRBV19	TRBD1	TRBJ2-3	CASSRTGDSTDTQYF	TGTGCCAGTAGTAGGACAGGGGATAGCACAGATACGCAGTATTTT
NA	TRBV11-2	NA	TRBJ2-3	CASSLNSAPDTQYF	TGTGCCAGCAGCTTAAATTCGGCCCCAGATACGCAGTATTTT
once	TRBV6-1	NA	TRBJ2-5	CASSEGRVGGTQYF	TGTGCCAGCAGTGAAGGAAGGGTGGGGGGGACCCAGTACTTC
NA	TRBV19	NA	TRBJ1-1	CASRAPGITKEGTEAFF	TGTGCCAGCAGAGCGCCCGGGATTACTAAAGAGGGCACTGAAGCTTTCTTT
NA	TRBV4-2	NA	TRBJ1-5	CASSPRTEGNQPQHF	TGTGCCAGCAGCCCAAGGACGGAGGGCAATCAGCCCCAGCATTTT
medium-sized	TRBV30	NA	TRBJ1-5	CAWNLDSNQPQHF	TGTGCCTGGAACCTGGATAGCAATCAGCCCCAGCATTTT
few	TRBV5-4	TRBD2	TRBJ2-1	CASRSSGTNEQFF	TGTGCCAGCAGATCCAGCGGGACGAATGAGCAGTTCTTC
NA	TRBV11-1	TRBD2	TRBJ2-3	CASSLGGRGIDTQYF	TGTGCCAGCAGCTTAGGCGGGAGGGGTATAGATACGCAGTATTTT
NA	TRBV5-1	NA	TRBJ1-6	CASSPQGYNSPLHF	TGCGCCAGCAGCCCCCAGGGTTATAATTCACCCCTCCACTTT
NA	TRBV4-1	TRBD1	TRBJ2-1	CASSQDRNYNEQFF	TGCGCCAGCAGCCAGGACAGGAACTACAATGAGCAGTTCTTC
NA	TRBV30	TRBD1	TRBJ1-3	CACSSTGGSGNTIYF	TGTGCCTGCTCCTCGACAGGGGGCTCTGGAAACACCATATATTTT
NA	TRBV2	TRBD2	TRBJ2-3	CASRRLAGSSTDTQYF	TGTGCCAGCAGAAGACTAGCGGGCTCTAGCACAGATACGCAGTATTTT
NA	TRBV27	NA	TRBJ2-7	CASSLSKQGPGEQYF	TGTGCCAGCAGTTTATCGAAACAGGGTCCGGGGGAGCAGTACTTC
NA	TRBV18	TRBD1	TRBJ2-2	CASSLAGTGFAGELFF	TGTGCCAGCTCCCTAGCCGGGACAGGGTTCGCCGGGGAGCTGTTTTTT
NA	TRBV5-1	NA	TRBJ2-6	CASTRAVSSGANVLTF	TGCGCCAGCACCCGGGCGGTTAGCTCTGGGGCCAACGTCCTGACTTTC
NA	TRBV7-2	NA	TRBJ2-1	CASSFFSRYNEQFF	TGTGCCAGCAGCTTCTTCAGCCGATACAATGAGCAGTTCTTC
NA	TRBV28	NA	TRBJ1-2	CASSSSSPTGGNYGYTF	TGTGCCAGCAGTTCTTCATCCCCCACGGGGGGGAACTATGGCTACACCTTC
NA	TRBV5-1	NA	TRBJ2-7	CASSPDPAYEQYF	TGCGCCAGCAGCCCCGACCCAGCCTACGAGCAGTACTTC
NA	TRBV2	TRBD2	TRBJ2-7	CASNRGGLYEQYF	TGTGCCAGCAACCGGGGGGGCCTCTACGAGCAGTACTTC
NA	TRBV5-6	NA	TRBJ2-1	CASSFDRAYSNEQFF	TGTGCCAGCAGCTTTGACAGAGCATACAGCAATGAGCAGTTCTTC
NA	TRBV7-9	TRBD2	TRBJ2-7	CASSVAGTSFEQYF	TGTGCCAGCAGCGTAGCCGGGACTAGCTTCGAGCAGTACTTC
NA	TRBV9	NA	TRBJ1-2	CASSSPATIGYTF	TGTGCCAGCAGCTCCCCAGCGACGATTGGCTACACCTTC
NA	TRBV18	NA	TRBJ2-7	CASSPRVQGYEQYF	TGTGCCAGCTCACCCCGCGTACAGGGATACGAGCAGTACTTC
NA	TRBV7-9	NA	TRBJ2-3	CASSLGTTSTDTQYF	TGTGCCAGCAGCTTGGGGACCACAAGCACAGATACGCAGTATTTT
NA	TRBV5-4	TRBD2	TRBJ2-7	CASSSRGGEQPYEQYF	TGTGCCAGCAGCTCCCGGGGGGGGGAGCAACCTTACGAGCAGTACTTC
NA	TRBV19	TRBD1	TRBJ2-7	CASSPPGQDRYEQYF	TGTGCCAGTAGTCCCCCGGGACAGGACCGCTACGAGCAGTACTTC
NA	TRBV7-3	NA	TRBJ2-2	CASSLSNTGELFF	TGTGCCAGCAGCTTATCGAACACCGGGGAGCTGTTTTTT
NA	TRBV7-2	NA	TRBJ1-5	CASSPRPTGDSNQPQHF	TGTGCCAGCAGCCCCAGGCCTACAGGAGATAGCAATCAGCCCCAGCATTTT
NA	TRBV6-5	NA	TRBJ2-1	CASSSPRAGGYNEQFF	TGTGCCAGCAGTTCGCCAAGGGCCGGGGGTTACAATGAGCAGTTCTTC
once	TRBV2	TRBD2	TRBJ2-1	CASSERVAGGPRNEQFF	TGTGCCAGCAGTGAGCGGGTAGCGGGAGGGCCTAGGAATGAGCAGTTCTTC
NA	TRBV7-8	NA	TRBJ1-5	CASSLGPGNQPQHF	TGTGCCAGCAGCTTAGGACCTGGCAATCAGCCCCAGCATTTT
NA	TRBV5-5	NA	TRBJ1-2	CASSSISIGYTF	TGTGCCAGCAGCTCAATTTCAATCGGCTACACCTTC
NA	TRBV6-5	NA	TRBJ2-3	CASSYSSGRSTDTQYF	TGTGCCAGCAGTTACTCTTCCGGGAGAAGCACAGATACGCAGTATTTT
once	TRBV5-1	NA	TRBJ1-4	CASSLETGVEKLFF	TGCGCCAGCAGCTTGGAAACCGGGGTTGAAAAACTGTTTTTT
NA	TRBV19	NA	TRBJ1-5	CASTTTRGQPQHF	TGTGCCAGTACCACGACCCGGGGTCAGCCCCAGCATTTT
NA	TRBV4-3	NA	TRBJ2-3	CASSLRLVSGADTQYF	TGCGCCAGCAGCCTTCGACTAGTTTCAGGCGCAGATACGCAGTATTTT
NA	TRBV27	TRBD2	TRBJ2-1	CASSRELAGGSYNEQFF	TGTGCCAGCTCCCGGGAGCTAGCGGGAGGATCCTACAATGAGCAGTTCTTC
NA	TRBV7-9	TRBD2	TRBJ2-1	CASSPSGSYNEQFF	TGTGCCAGCAGCCCTAGCGGCTCCTACAATGAGCAGTTCTTC
NA	TRBV6-6	TRBD1	TRBJ2-7	CASTRDSAYEQYF	TGTGCCAGCACCAGGGACAGTGCCTACGAGCAGTACTTC
NA	TRBV28	NA	TRBJ2-3	CASSGGLGTDTQYF	TGTGCCAGCAGTGGGGGGCTGGGCACAGATACGCAGTATTTT
NA	TRBV6-5	NA	TRBJ2-7	CASSYGQGRAYEQYF	TGTGCCAGCAGTTACGGGCAGGGGAGGGCCTACGAGCAGTACTTC
once	TRBV20-1	NA	TRBJ2-4	CSASGRYF	TGCAGTGCTTCAGGGAGGTACTTC
NA	TRBV7-2	NA	TRBJ2-5	CASSLGQGETQYF	TGTGCCAGCAGCTTAGGCCAGGGTGAAACCCAGTACTTC